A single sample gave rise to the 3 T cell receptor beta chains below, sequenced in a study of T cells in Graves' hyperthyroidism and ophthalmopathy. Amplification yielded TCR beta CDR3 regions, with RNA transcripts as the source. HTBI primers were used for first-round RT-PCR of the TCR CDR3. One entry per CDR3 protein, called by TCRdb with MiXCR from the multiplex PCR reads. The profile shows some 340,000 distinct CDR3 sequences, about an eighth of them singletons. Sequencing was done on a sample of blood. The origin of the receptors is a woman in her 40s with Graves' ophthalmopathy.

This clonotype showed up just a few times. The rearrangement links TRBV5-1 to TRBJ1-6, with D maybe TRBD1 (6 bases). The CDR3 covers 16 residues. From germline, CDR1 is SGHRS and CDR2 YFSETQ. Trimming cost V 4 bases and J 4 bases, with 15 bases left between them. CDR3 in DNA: TGCGCCAGCAGCCTTACAGGGTCTGATTATAATTCACCCCTCCACTTT. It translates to CASSLTGSDYNSPLHF.

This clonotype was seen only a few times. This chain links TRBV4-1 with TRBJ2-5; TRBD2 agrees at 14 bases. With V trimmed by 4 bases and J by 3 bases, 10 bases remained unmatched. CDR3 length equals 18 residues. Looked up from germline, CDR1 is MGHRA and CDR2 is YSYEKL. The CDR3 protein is CASSRRPGGLAGEETQYF. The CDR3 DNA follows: TGCGCCAGCAGCCGCCGCCCGGGGGGACTAGCGGGAGAAGAGACCCAGTACTTC.

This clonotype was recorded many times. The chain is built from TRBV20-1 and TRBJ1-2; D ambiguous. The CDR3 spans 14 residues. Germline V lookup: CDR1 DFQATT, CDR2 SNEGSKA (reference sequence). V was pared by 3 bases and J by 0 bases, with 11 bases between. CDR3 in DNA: TGCAGTGCTAGTGCTCCAGTCACTAACTATGGCTACACCTTC. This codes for CSASAPVTNYGYTF.